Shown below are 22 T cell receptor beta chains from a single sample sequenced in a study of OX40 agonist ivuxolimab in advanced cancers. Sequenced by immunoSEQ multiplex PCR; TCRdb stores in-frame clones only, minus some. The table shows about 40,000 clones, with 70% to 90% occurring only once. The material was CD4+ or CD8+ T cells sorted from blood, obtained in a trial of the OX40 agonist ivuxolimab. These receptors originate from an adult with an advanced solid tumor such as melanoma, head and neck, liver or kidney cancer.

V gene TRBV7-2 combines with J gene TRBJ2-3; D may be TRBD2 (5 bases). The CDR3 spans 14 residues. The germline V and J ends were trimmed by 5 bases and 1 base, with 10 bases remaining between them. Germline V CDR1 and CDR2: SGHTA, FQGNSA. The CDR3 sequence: CASSRGQGTDTQYF. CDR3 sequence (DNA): TGTGCCAGCAGCCGAGGGCAGGGCACAGATACGCAGTATTTT.

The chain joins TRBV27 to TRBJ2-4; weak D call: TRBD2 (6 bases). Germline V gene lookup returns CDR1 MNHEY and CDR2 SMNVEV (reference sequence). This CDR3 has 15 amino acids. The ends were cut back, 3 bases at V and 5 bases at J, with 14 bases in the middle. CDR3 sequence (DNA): TGTGCCAGCAGTTTGAGGATCGGCGGGGAAAACATTCAGTACTTC. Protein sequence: CASSLRIGGENIQYF.

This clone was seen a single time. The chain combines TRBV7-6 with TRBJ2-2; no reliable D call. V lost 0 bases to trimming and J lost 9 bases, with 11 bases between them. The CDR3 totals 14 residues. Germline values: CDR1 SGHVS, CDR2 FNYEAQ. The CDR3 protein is CASSLAILARELFF. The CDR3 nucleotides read TGTGCCAGCAGCTTAGCAATTCTTGCCAGGGAGCTGTTTTTT. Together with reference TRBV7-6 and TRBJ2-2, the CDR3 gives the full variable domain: GAGVSQSPRYKVTKRGQDVALRCDPISGHVSLYWYRQALGQGPEFLTYFNYEAQQDKSGLPNDRFSAERPEGSISTLTIQRTEQRDSAMYRCASSLAILARELFFGEGSRLTVL.

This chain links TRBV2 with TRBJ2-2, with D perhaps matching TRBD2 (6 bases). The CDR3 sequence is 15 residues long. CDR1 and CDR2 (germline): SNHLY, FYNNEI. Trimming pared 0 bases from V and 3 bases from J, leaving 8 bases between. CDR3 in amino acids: CASSEAEGYTGELFF. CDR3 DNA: TGTGCCAGCAGTGAAGCGGAGGGATACACCGGGGAGCTGTTTTTT. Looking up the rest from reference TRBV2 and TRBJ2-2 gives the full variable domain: EPEVTQTPSHQVTQMGQEVILRCVPISNHLYFYWYRQILGQKVEFLVSFYNNEISEKSEIFDDQFSVERPDGSNFTLKIRSTKLEDSAMYFCASSEAEGYTGELFFGEGSRLTVL.

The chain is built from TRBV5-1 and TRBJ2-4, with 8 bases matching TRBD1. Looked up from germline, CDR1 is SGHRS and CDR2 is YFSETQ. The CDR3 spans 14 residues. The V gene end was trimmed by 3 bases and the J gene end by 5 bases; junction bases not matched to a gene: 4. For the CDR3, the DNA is TGCGCCAGCAGCTCCTCAGGGGGCGAAAACATTCAGTACTTC. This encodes CASSSSGGENIQYF.

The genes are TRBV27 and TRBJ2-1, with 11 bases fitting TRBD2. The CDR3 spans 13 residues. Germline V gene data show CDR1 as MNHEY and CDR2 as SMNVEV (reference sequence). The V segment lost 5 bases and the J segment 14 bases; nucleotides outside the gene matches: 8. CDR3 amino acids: CASSPGGGLAEFF. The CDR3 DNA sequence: TGTGCCAGCAGTCCCGGTGGGGGACTAGCGGAGTTCTTC.

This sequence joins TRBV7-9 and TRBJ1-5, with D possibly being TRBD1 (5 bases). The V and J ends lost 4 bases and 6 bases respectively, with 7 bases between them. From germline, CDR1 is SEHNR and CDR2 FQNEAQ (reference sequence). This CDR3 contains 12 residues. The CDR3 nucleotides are TGTGCCAGCAGCTGGCAGGGTCAGCCCCAGCATTTT. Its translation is CASSWQGQPQHF.

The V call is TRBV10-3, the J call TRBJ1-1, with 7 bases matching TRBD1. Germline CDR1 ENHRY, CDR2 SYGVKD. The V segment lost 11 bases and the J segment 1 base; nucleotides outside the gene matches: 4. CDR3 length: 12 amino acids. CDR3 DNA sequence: TGTGCCTCGGGACAGCAGAACACTGAAGCTTTCTTT. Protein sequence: CASGQQNTEAFF.

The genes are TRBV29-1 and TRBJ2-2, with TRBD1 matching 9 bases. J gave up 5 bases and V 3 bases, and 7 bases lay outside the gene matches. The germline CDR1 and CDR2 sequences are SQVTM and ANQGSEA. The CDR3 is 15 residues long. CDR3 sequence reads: CSVEHRGRGTGELFF. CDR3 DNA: TGCAGCGTTGAGCACAGGGGGCGGGGGACCGGGGAGCTGTTTTTT.

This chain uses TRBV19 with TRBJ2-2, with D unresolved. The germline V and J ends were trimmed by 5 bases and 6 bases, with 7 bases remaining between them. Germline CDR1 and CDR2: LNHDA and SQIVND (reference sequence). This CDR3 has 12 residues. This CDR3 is CASSPPPGELFF. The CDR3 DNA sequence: TGTGCCAGTAGTCCACCCCCCGGGGAGCTGTTTTTT.

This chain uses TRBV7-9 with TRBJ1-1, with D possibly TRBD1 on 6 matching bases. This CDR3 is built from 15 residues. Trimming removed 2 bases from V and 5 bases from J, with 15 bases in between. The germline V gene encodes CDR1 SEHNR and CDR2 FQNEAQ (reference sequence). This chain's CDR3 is CASSLRGEGGTEAFF. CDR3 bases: TGTGCCAGCAGCTTACGGGGTGAAGGGGGGACTGAAGCTTTCTTT.

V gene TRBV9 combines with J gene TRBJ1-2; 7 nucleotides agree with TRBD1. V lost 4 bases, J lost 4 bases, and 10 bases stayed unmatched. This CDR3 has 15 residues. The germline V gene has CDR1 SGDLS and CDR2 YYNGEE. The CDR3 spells CASSPRQGTGYGYTF. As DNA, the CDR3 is TGTGCCAGCAGCCCCCGACAGGGTACGGGCTATGGCTACACCTTC.

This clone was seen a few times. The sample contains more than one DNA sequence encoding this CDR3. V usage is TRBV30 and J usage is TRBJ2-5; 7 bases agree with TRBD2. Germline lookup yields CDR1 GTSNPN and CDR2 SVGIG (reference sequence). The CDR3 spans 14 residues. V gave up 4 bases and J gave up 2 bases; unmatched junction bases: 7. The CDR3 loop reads CAWTAGAGQETQYF. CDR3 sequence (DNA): TGTGCCTGGACGGCCGGAGCGGGGCAAGAGACCCAGTACTTC.

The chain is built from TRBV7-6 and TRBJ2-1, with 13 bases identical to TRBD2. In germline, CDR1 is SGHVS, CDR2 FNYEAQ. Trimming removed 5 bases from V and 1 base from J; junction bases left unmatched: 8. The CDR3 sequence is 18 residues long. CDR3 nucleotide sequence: TGTGCCAGCAGCCCCCGGACTAGCGGGAGTCAATCCTACAATGAGCAGTTCTTC. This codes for CASSPRTSGSQSYNEQFF.

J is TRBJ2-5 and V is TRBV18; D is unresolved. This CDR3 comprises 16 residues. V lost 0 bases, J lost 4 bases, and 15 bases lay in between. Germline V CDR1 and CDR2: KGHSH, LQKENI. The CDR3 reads CASSPPAETARETQYF. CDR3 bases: TGTGCCAGCTCACCACCGGCAGAAACCGCCCGAGAGACCCAGTACTTC.

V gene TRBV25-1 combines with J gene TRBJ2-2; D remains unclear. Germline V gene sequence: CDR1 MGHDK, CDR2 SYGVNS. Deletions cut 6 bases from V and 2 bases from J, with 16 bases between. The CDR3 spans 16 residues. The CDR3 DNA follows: TGTGCCAGCAGCCAAACCCTAAAAACTAACACCGGGGAGCTGTTTTTT. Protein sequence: CASSQTLKTNTGELFF.

CDR3 sequence reads: CASSPDGYYGYTF. The DNA of the CDR3 is TGTGCCAGCAGCCCAGACGGGTACTATGGCTACACCTTC. The chain couples TRBV6-5 to TRBJ1-2; no reliable D call. Germline V gene sequence: CDR1 MNHEY, CDR2 SVGAGI. Trimming left V 6 bases short and J 3 bases short, with 11 bases between. The CDR3 extends over 13 amino acids.

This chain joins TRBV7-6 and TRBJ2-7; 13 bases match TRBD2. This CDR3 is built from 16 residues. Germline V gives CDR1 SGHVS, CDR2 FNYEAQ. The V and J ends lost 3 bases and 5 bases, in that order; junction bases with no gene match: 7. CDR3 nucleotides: TGTGCCAGCAGCTTCTCGGGACTAGCGGGACGAAACGAGCAGTACTTC. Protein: CASSFSGLAGRNEQYF.

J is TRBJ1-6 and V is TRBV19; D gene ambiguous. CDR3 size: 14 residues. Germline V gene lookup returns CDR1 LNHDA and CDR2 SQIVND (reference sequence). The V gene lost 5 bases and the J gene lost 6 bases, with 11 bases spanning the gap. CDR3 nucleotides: TGTGCCAGTAGTCGGTCAGAAACTAATTCACCCCTCCACTTT. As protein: CASSRSETNSPLHF.

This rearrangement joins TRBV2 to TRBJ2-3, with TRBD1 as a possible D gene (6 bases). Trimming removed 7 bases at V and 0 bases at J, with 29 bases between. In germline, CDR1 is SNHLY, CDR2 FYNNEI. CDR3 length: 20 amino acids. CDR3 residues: CASTNLYRDIISFSTDTQYF. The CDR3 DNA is TGTGCCAGCACAAATCTTTACCGGGACATCATCTCCTTTAGCACAGATACGCAGTATTTT.

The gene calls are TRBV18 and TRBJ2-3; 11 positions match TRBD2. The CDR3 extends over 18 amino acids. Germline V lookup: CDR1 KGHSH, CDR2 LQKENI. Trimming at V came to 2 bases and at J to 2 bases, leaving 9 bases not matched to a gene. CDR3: CASSPGASGGSLTDTQYF. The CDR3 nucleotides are TGTGCCAGCTCACCAGGCGCTAGCGGGGGGAGCCTCACAGATACGCAGTATTTT.

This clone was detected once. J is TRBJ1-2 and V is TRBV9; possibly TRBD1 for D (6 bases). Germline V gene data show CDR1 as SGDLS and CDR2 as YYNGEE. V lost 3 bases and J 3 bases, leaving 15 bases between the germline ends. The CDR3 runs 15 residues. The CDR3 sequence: CASSGGTGHYYGYTF. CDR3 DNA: TGTGCCAGCAGCGGGGGGACGGGACACTACTATGGCTACACCTTC.